A selection of T cell receptor beta chains follows, all from one sample in a study of T cells in localized non-small cell lung cancer. Libraries were prepared by immunoSEQ multiplex PCR; TCRdb keeps only in-frame clonotypes and omits some of them. The sample yields around 130,000 clones, roughly 90% seen once. The specimen comprised peripheral blood, sampled before any cancer treatment. The receptor source for this set is a female donor aged 60 or older with stage I lung adenocarcinoma. The CDR3 runs from the conserved cysteine through the conserved F or W. The D gene is left open where the match is weak. Clone sizes are given selectively: once, few, many, or a class where the clone is expanded.

- TRBJ2-7 - TRBV6-5 CASRPGQWVSYEQYF TGTGCCAGCAGACCAGGACAGTGGGTCTCCTACGAGCAGTACTTC
- TRBJ2-3 - TRBV29-1 CSVERPDTQYF TGCAGCGTTGAGCGCCCAGATACGCAGTATTTT
- TRBJ2-1 TRBD1 TRBV25-1 CASSHTGGRANEQFF TGTGCCAGCAGCCACACAGGGGGGCGGGCCAATGAGCAGTTCTTC
- TRBJ1-2 TRBD1 TRBV11-2 CASSTWTGSGYTF TGTGCCAGCAGCACCTGGACAGGTAGTGGCTACACCTTC
- TRBJ2-5 TRBD1 TRBV5-1 CASSIGTGEETQYF TGCGCCAGCAGCATAGGGACAGGGGAAGAGACCCAGTACTTC
- TRBJ1-5 TRBD1 TRBV28 CASSRGDRVREPQHF TGTGCCAGCAGTCGTGGCGACAGGGTTAGGGAGCCCCAGCATTTT
- TRBJ2-1 - TRBV5-1 CASSLGFEQFF TGCGCCAGCAGCTTAGGGTTCGAGCAGTTCTTC
- TRBJ2-4 TRBD2 TRBV10-3 CAISESWREDLGIQYF TGTGCCATCAGTGAGTCGTGGCGGGAGGACCTAGGCATTCAGTACTTC
once TRBJ2-2 TRBD1 TRBV29-1 CSVVVGQALTGELFF TGCAGCGTTGTAGTTGGACAGGCCCTCACCGGGGAGCTGTTTTTT
few TRBJ2-2 - TRBV2 CASKRDTGELFF TGTGCCAGCAAGAGAGACACCGGGGAGCTGTTTTTT
- TRBJ2-7 TRBD2 TRBV6-6 CASSYRGDRDEQYF TGTGCCAGCAGTTACCGGGGGGATCGCGACGAGCAGTACTTC
few TRBJ1-2 - TRBV2 CASSEARANYGYTF TGTGCCAGCAGTGAAGCGCGGGCTAACTATGGCTACACCTTC
- TRBJ2-1 TRBD2 TRBV30 CAWSTLAGNYNEQFF TGTGCCTGGAGTACCCTAGCGGGAAACTACAATGAGCAGTTCTTC
- TRBJ1-1 - TRBV29-1 CSAREGQNTEAFF TGCAGCGCCAGAGAGGGACAGAACACTGAAGCTTTCTTT
- TRBJ2-3 TRBD1 TRBV28 CASTEDRESTDTQYF TGTGCCAGCACTGAGGACAGGGAGAGCACAGATACGCAGTATTTT
- TRBJ2-5 - TRBV5-4 CASSLGGTSLGTQYF TGTGCCAGCAGCTTGGGAGGGACAAGCCTGGGGACCCAGTACTTC
- TRBJ2-7 - TRBV7-3 CASSLQRFSEQYF TGTGCCAGCAGCTTACAGAGGTTTTCGGAGCAGTACTTC
- TRBJ2-7 TRBD2 TRBV5-6 CASSPSGNEQYF TGTGCCAGCAGCCCCAGCGGGAACGAGCAGTACTTC
- TRBJ2-5 - TRBV10-1 CASSESTRETQYF TGCGCCAGCAGTGAGTCGACTCGAGAGACCCAGTACTTC
- TRBJ2-3 - TRBV7-7 CASSFGGTDTQYF TGTGCTAGCAGCTTTGGTGGCACAGATACGCAGTATTTT
- TRBJ2-3 TRBD1 TRBV2 CASSPNRGFWTDTQYF TGTGCCAGCAGCCCCAACAGGGGTTTTTGGACAGATACGCAGTATTTT
- TRBJ2-1 - TRBV27 CASSLRAASSYNEQFF TGTGCCAGCAGCCTTAGGGCGGCCTCCTCCTACAATGAGCAGTTCTTC